The source of this T cell receptor (beta chain) is a study of response to subunit inactivated influenza vaccine. TCRdb re-derived calls from the RT-PCR reads in MiXCR, one entry per CDR3 protein. The sample lists around 540,000 distinct CDR3 sequences, 12% seen once, with roughly 10% in the top ten. Findings and caveats of the study: Authors suggested few new T cells are recruited by each seasonal influenza vaccination.

The V gene end was trimmed by 6 bases and the J gene end by 0 bases; junction bases not matched to a gene: 15. The CDR3 spans 18 residues. In germline, CDR1 is KGHSH, CDR2 LQKENI. Concerning this clonotype itself: The antigen is not known.

The sequenced sample was PBMCs from blood, obtained on the day of vaccination. This TCR was sampled from a man over 45 who received an inactivated influenza vaccine. The chain combines TRBV18 with TRBJ2-7; 9 bases match TRBD2. Here the CDR3 reads CASSPSALAGLLSYEQYF. CDR3 nucleotide sequence: TGTGCCAGCTCTCCGTCGGCTCTAGCGGGACTCCTCTCCTACGAGCAGTACTTC.